The next 3 T cell receptor beta chains were all read from a single sample in a study of cytomegalovirus exposure and HLA in healthy donors. TCRdb's copy holds only in-frame clones and misses some; the assay was immunoSEQ multiplex PCR. In the table there are around 250,000 clones, roughly 89% of which are singletons. The specimen was PBMCs. These TCRs come from a woman under 30 in good health and CMV-seronegative.

In DNA form, the CDR3 reads TGTGCCAGCAGTCTCACAACAGGGAGTGGAAACACCATATATTTT. Protein sequence: CASSLTTGSGNTIYF. The chain links TRBV27 to TRBJ1-3, with a tentative D call TRBD1 (6 bases). The CDR3 spans 15 residues. Germline V gene lookup returns CDR1 MNHEY and CDR2 SMNVEV (reference sequence). V was clipped by 5 bases and J by 3 bases, with 14 bases between them.

The chain recombines TRBV27 with TRBJ2-1; the D gene is possibly TRBD2 (6 bases). The CDR3 spans 15 residues. Trimming left V 8 bases short and J 3 bases short, with 17 bases between. Germline-derived CDR1 and CDR2 are MNHEY and SMNVEV (reference sequence). The CDR3 is CASGNGGEVYNEQFF. The CDR3 nucleotides read TGTGCCAGCGGGAATGGCGGGGAGGTCTACAATGAGCAGTTCTTC.

The genes are TRBV28 and TRBJ2-5; TRBD2 matches at 8 bases. The V gene's germline CDR1 is MDHEN and CDR2 SYDVKM. This CDR3 contains 14 residues. V was clipped by 6 bases and J by 2 bases; unmatched bases: 5. CDR3 residues: CASRGTRVQETQYF. The CDR3 coding sequence is TGTGCCAGCAGGGGGACTAGGGTTCAAGAGACCCAGTACTTC.